This entry concerns a single T cell receptor (beta chain). Its antigen is not identified. Reverse transcription of all isolated RNA meant that expressed TCRB transcripts were sequenced. Only in-frame clones appear in the TCRdb table, and some are missing; sequencing was by immunoSEQ multiplex PCR. Here the sample spans around 30,000 clones, less than 70% being singletons. These data come from a study of beta chain features in type 1 diabetes. CDR3 size: 11 residues. V lost 7 bases to trimming and J lost 7 bases, with 10 bases between them. The germline V gene encodes CDR1 MNHEY and CDR2 SVGAGI. Averaging approximately 120 mL, one heparinised blood draw was given by each donor. Study results and limitations: In patients and controls equally, PCR might favor templates that are shorter. There was a possibility that cDNA sequencing over-represented cells with high TCR expression. Moderate but significant shortening of TCRB CDR3s was recorded in all four CD4+ subsets from Type 1 diabetes patients. The question of HLA type influencing TCRB rearrangement was one that remained unresolved here.

Sequencing input: Tregs from blood. The source is a woman in her 30s with type 1 diabetes. This chain connects TRBV6-5 to TRBJ1-1; TRBD1 might be the D (6 bases). CDR3 nucleotides: TGTGCCAGCAACCTAGGGGGTGAAGCTTTCTTT. Translated: CASNLGGEAFF.